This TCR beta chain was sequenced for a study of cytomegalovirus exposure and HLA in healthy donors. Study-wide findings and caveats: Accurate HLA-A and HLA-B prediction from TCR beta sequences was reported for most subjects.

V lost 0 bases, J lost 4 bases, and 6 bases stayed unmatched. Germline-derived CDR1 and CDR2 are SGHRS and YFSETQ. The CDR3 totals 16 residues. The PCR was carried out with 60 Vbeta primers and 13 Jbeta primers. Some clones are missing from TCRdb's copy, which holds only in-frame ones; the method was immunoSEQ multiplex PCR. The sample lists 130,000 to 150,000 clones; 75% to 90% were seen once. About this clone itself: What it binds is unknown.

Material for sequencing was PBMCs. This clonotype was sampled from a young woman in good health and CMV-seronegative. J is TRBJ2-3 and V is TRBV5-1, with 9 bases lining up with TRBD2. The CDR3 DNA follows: TGCGCCAGCAGCTTGGAGGGGCGGGAGGGCGCAGATACGCAGTATTTT. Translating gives CASSLEGREGADTQYF.